The T cell receptor beta chain described here comes from a study of control samples from healthy donors and cancer patients. Germline CDR1 reads MGHDK; CDR2 reads SYGVNS. The CDR3 loop spans 14 amino acids. The junction had 7 bases not matched to a gene; V was cut back by 4 bases and J by 4 bases. Some clones are missing from TCRdb's copy, which holds only in-frame ones; the method was immunoSEQ multiplex PCR. The table lists 400,000 to 500,000 clones, around nine tenths of them singletons. The chain couples TRBV25-1 to TRBJ2-7; 7 bases fit TRBD1. The clonotype originates from a man in his forties or fifties with head and neck cancer. Material: PBMCs. CDR3 amino acids: CASSGNRGFYEQYF. For the CDR3, the DNA is TGTGCCAGCAGTGGGAACAGGGGTTTTTACGAGCAGTACTTC.